The clone carrying this T cell receptor beta chain has a handful of counts. Using RNA transcripts as the source, TCR beta CDR3 regions were amplified. Carried out on the TCR CDR3, a first-round RT-PCR used the HTBI primer set. TCRdb passed the multiplex PCR reads through MiXCR, listing each CDR3 protein once. The profile covers under 400,000 distinct CDR3 sequences, with approximately 25% appearing a single time and 73% taken by the ten largest. The CDR3 is 14 amino acids. Trimming shortened V by 5 bases and J by 7 bases, and 16 bases separated the two germline ends. Germline loops: CDR1 SGHRS, CDR2 YFSETQ. Hyperthyroidism in the patients, aged 18 to 65, was newly diagnosed and under 2 months in duration. These data are taken from a study of T cells in Graves' hyperthyroidism and ophthalmopathy.

Material for sequencing was blood. The chain uses TRBV5-1 and TRBJ2-4; possible D gene TRBD1, 5 bases. This clonotype was sampled from a man aged 50 to 60 with Graves' hyperthyroidism. CDR3 region: CASRYRTAGNIQYF. Written as DNA, the CDR3 is TGCGCCAGCAGATATCGGACGGCAGGGAACATTCAGTACTTC.